The T cell receptor beta chain described here comes from a study of Ad26.COV2.S vaccination and SARS-CoV-2 variants. Study details: Trial arm assignment for the donor was COV1001 Ad26.COV2.S.

General study results and limits: Marked by substantial breadth, spike-specific CD8+ and CD4+ T cell responses were reportedly seen after vaccination. The TCR breadth and depth analyses may have produced an underestimate of total T cell responses.

Treatment noted: 19 received Ad26.COV2.S at low or high dose, single or two shots; roughly 5 received placebo; per-sample allocation not given. All samples were drawn on day 63, counting from the first vaccine or placebo injection. Germline assignment: CDR1 GTSNPN and CDR2 SVGIG (reference sequence). The length of the CDR3 is 13 residues. Deletions cut 4 bases from V and 0 bases from J, with 9 bases between. A remark on this clone: Its target is unknown. Other nucleotide sequences in the sample specify the same CDR3.

Assay used: immunoSEQ multiplex PCR; TCRdb lists only in-frame clones, some missing. The profile shows about 440,000 clones, roughly 91% of them singletons. This chain joins TRBV30 and TRBJ1-1, with D perhaps matching TRBD1 (5 bases). This TCR was sampled from a person between 18 and 60 years old who received the Ad26.COV2.S COVID-19 vaccine or a placebo. The sample here was peripheral blood, taken in a trial of Ad26.COV2.S vaccine versus placebo. The CDR3 DNA reads as TGTGCCTGGACAAGACAGATGAACACTGAAGCTTTCTTT. Protein: CAWTRQMNTEAFF.